This entry lists 14 T cell receptor beta chains sequenced from one sample in a study of spatial heterogeneity in lung cancer. Their antigen targets remain unknown. The study's findings and limits: Tumor mutation counts were tracked by expanded intratumoral alpha and beta TCR counts.

TCRdb re-called the 5' RACE reads with MiXCR, one entry per CDR3 protein. The sample shows about 18,000 distinct CDR3 sequences, about 6.5% of them seen only once. The time point is: sample taken at primary tumor resection. The source was lung tumor tissue, collected at surgery. These receptors were obtained from a female donor with early-stage non-small cell lung cancer.

This clonotype was detected ten times or more. This chain connects TRBV7-2 to TRBJ1-5; D is uncertain. Per germline, CDR1 SGHTA and CDR2 FQGNSA. There are 14 residues in the CDR3. V was shortened by 3 bases and J by 6 bases, with 12 bases between the two germline ends. The CDR3 DNA reads as TGTGCCAGCAGCTTTATTGCCGGGAGTCAGCCCCAGCATTTT. It is translated as CASSFIAGSQPQHF.

This clonotype was recorded at least ten times. The rearrangement uses TRBV6-5 and TRBJ2-1; 11 positions match TRBD1. The CDR3 totals 15 residues. V was clipped by 5 bases and J by 3 bases; unmatched bases: 3. Germline V gives CDR1 MNHEY, CDR2 SVGAGI. CDR3 amino acids: CASSTGQGVYNEQFF. In nucleotides, the CDR3 is TGTGCCAGCAGTACGGGACAGGGGGTCTACAATGAGCAGTTCTTC.

This clonotype was found many times. This sequence joins TRBV20-1 and TRBJ1-3; D unclear. With 1 base removed from V and 2 bases from J, the gap between germline ends came to 6 bases. CDR1 and CDR2 (germline): DFQATT, SNEGSKA (reference sequence). The CDR3 is made up of 13 amino acids. The chain's CDR3 is CSARGGTGNTIYF. Here the CDR3 DNA reads TGCAGTGCTAGAGGGGGTACTGGAAACACCATATATTTT.

The chain employs TRBV7-2 and TRBJ1-1, with 8 nucleotides matching TRBD1. Trimming took 5 bases from V and 4 from J; bases not matched to a gene: 0. Germline CDR1 reads SGHTA; CDR2 reads FQGNSA. CDR3 size: 12 residues. The CDR3 sequence is CASSTGGTEAFF. The CDR3 coding sequence is TGTGCCAGCAGCACAGGGGGCACTGAAGCTTTCTTT.

There are a few counts of this clonotype. This sequence may be a read error, since a much larger clone differs from it by one base. The V and J genes are TRBV6-6 and TRBJ2-3, with D hard to call. The CDR3 is 11 residues long. V was clipped by 5 bases and J by 10 bases, with 10 bases between them. Germline CDR1 MNHNY, CDR2 SVGAGI (reference sequence). CDR3 nucleotide sequence: TGTGCCAGCAGTGGCGCGGATTCGCAGTATTTT. This encodes CASSGADSQYF.

This clonotype has at least ten counts. The chain carries TRBV12-3 or TRBV12-4 and TRBJ2-7; 13 positions agree with TRBD2. This CDR3 has 14 amino acids. J lost 4 bases, V lost 7 bases, and 4 bases had no gene match. In nucleotides, the CDR3 is TGTGCCAGCAAGAGGACTAGCGGGAGTTACGAGCAGTACTTC. Amino acids: CASKRTSGSYEQYF.

This clonotype was counted ten times or more. The chain employs TRBV5-5 and TRBJ2-7; 7 bases match TRBD1. The CDR3 consists of 17 residues. V dropped 2 bases and J dropped 3; count of bases not matched to a gene: 14. Germline V gives CDR1 SGHKS, CDR2 YYEKEE (reference sequence). The CDR3 protein is CASSLGSVGTAVYEQYF. The DNA for the CDR3 is TGTGCCAGCAGCTTAGGATCCGTTGGGACAGCCGTCTACGAGCAGTACTTC. The whole variable domain, filled in from reference TRBV5-5 and TRBJ2-7, reads DAGVTQSPTHLIKTRGQQVTLRCSPISGHKSVSWYQQVLGQGPQFIFQYYEKEERGRGNFPDRFSARQFPNYSSELNVNALLLGDSALYLCASSLGSVGTAVYEQYFGPGTRLTVT.

In its sample, this clonotype was seen many times. The rearrangement uses TRBV7-3 and TRBJ1-1, with D maybe TRBD1 (5 bases). Germline lookup yields CDR1 SGHTA and CDR2 FQGTGA. The V gene lost 5 bases and the J gene lost 4 bases, with 11 bases spanning the gap. This CDR3 is 13 amino acids long. The chain's CDR3 is CASSPQGFTEAFF. In DNA form, the CDR3 reads TGTGCCAGCAGCCCCCAGGGATTCACTGAAGCTTTCTTT.

In this sample, this clonotype turned up many times. The chain uses TRBV5-4 and TRBJ2-1; 8 positions agree with TRBD2. Germline CDR1 SGHNT, CDR2 YYREEE (reference sequence). V lost 0 bases, J lost 10 bases, and 0 bases stayed unmatched. The CDR3 consists of 12 residues. The CDR3 coding sequence is TGTGCCAGCAGCTTGGCGGGAGGGGAGCAGTTCTTC. Translating gives CASSLAGGEQFF.

The genes are TRBV15 and TRBJ1-4; no firm D call. V lost 3 bases and J lost 0, with 11 bases in between. The CDR3 runs to 16 residues. Germline V gene sequence: CDR1 LNHNV, CDR2 YYDKDF (reference sequence). The CDR3 sequence is CATSSDATATNEKLFF. CDR3 bases: TGTGCCACCAGCAGTGACGCAACCGCAACTAATGAAAAACTGTTTTTT.

This clonotype has at least ten counts. CDR3 in DNA: TGTGCCAGCAGCTTACGGTCTTTAGGGGAGATGGACTATGGCTACACCTTC. Residues: CASSLRSLGEMDYGYTF. The V call is TRBV7-8, the J call TRBJ1-2, with D possibly TRBD1 on 5 matching bases. The CDR3 has 17 amino acids. Germline lookup yields CDR1 SGHVS and CDR2 FQNEAQ. V was shortened by 2 bases and J by 3 bases, with 19 bases between the two germline ends.

By frequency in the sample, this clonotype is medium-sized. This chain uses TRBV5-4 with TRBJ2-1, with 8 bases aligning to TRBD2. Unmatched junction bases numbered 8, after V lost 3 bases and J lost 6 bases. Germline V CDR1 and CDR2: SGHNT, YYREEE (reference sequence). The CDR3 has 15 amino acids. Here the CDR3 reads CASSSGLALGNEQFF. The DNA of the CDR3 is TGTGCCAGCAGCTCCGGACTAGCCCTGGGCAATGAGCAGTTCTTC.

This clonotype occurred many times. The V call is TRBV15, the J call TRBJ2-1; possibly TRBD1 or TRBD2 for D (5 bases each). Germline lookup yields CDR1 LNHNV and CDR2 YYDKDF (reference sequence). The CDR3 is 15 amino acids. Trimming removed 2 bases at V and 7 bases at J, with 15 bases between. The CDR3 spells CATSRPGAGKNEQFF. The CDR3 DNA reads TGTGCCACCAGCAGACCTGGGGCCGGGAAAAATGAGCAGTTCTTC. The variable domain in full, completed from reference TRBV15 and TRBJ2-1, reads DAMVIQNPRYQVTQFGKPVTLSCSQTLNHNVMYWYQQKSSQAPKLLFHYYDKDFNNEADTPDNFQSRRPNTSFCFLDIRSPGLGDTAMYLCATSRPGAGKNEQFFGPGTRLTVL.

This clonotype was counted many times. V gene TRBV9 combines with J gene TRBJ2-3, with D uncertain. Trimming left V 0 bases short and J 0 bases short, with 5 bases between. Germline V gene data show CDR1 as SGDLS and CDR2 as YYNGEE. The length of the CDR3 is 14 residues. The DNA for the CDR3 is TGTGCCAGCAGCGTAGACAGCAGCACAGATACGCAGTATTTT. This gives the protein CASSVDSSTDTQYF. The full variable domain, completed using reference TRBV9 and TRBJ2-3, is DSGVTQTPKHLITATGQRVTLRCSPRSGDLSVYWYQQSLDQGLQFLIQYYNGEERAKGNILERFSAQQFPDLHSELNLSSLELGDSALYFCASSVDSSTDTQYFGPGTRLTVL.